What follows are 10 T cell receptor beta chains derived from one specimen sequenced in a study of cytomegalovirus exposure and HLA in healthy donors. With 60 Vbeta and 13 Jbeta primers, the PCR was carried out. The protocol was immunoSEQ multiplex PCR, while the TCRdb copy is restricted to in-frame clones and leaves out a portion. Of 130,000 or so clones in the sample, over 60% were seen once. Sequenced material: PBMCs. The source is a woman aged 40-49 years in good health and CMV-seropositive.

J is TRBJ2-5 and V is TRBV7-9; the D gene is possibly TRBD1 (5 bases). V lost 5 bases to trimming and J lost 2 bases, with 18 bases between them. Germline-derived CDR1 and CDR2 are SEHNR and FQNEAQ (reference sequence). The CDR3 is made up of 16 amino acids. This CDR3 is CASSPMSYDRQETQYF. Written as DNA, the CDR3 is TGTGCCAGCAGCCCTATGTCTTACGACAGACAAGAGACCCAGTACTTC.

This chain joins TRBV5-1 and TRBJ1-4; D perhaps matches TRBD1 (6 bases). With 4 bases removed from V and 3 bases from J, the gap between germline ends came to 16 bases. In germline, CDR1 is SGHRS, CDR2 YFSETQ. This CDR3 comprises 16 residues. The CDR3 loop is CASSRGSAGANEKLFF. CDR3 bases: TGCGCCAGCAGCCGCGGGTCGGCAGGGGCTAATGAAAAACTGTTTTTT.

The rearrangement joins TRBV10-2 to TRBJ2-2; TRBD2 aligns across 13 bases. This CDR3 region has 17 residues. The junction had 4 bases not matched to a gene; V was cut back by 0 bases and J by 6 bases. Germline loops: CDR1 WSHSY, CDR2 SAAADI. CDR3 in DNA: TGCGCCAGCAGTGAGTCTGGACTAGCGGGAGTTCCCGGGGAGCTGTTTTTT. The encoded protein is CASSESGLAGVPGELFF.

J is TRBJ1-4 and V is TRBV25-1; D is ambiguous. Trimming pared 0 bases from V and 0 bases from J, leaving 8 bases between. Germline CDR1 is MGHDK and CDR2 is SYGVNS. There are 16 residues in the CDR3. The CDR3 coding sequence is TGTGCCAGCAGTGAATACGAGGATACAACTAATGAAAAACTGTTTTTT. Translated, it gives CASSEYEDTTNEKLFF.

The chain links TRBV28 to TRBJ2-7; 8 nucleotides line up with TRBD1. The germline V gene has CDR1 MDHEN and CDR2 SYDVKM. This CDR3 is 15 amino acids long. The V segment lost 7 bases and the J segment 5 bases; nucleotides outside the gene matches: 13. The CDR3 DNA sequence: TGTGCCAGCACTCGAGCCTTCCAGGGGGCCCACGAGCAGTACTTC. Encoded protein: CASTRAFQGAHEQYF.

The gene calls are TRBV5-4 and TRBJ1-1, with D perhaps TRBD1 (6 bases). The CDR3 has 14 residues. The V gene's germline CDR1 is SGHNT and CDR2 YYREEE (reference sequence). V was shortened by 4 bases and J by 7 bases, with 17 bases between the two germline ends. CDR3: CASSHVDSRLEAFF. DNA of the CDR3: TGTGCCAGCAGCCATGTGGACAGCAGACTTGAAGCTTTCTTT.

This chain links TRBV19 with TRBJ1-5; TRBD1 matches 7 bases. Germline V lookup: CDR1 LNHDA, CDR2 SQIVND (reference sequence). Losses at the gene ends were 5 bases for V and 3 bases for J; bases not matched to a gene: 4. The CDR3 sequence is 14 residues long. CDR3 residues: CASSEGQHNQPQHF. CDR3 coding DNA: TGTGCCAGTAGTGAGGGACAGCACAATCAGCCCCAGCATTTT.

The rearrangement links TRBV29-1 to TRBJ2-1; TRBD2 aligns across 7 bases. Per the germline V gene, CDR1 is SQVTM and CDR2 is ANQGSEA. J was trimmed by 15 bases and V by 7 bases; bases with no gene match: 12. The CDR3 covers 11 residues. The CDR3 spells CSADAGAQGFF. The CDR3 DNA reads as TGCAGCGCCGACGCGGGAGCGCAGGGGTTCTTC.

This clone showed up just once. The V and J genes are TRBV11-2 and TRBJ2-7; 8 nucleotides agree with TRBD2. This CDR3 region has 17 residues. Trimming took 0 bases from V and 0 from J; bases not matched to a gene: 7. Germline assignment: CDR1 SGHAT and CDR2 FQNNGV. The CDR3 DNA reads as TGTGCCAGCAGCTTAGAGCGGACGGGGGGGTACTCCTACGAGCAGTACTTC. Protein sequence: CASSLERTGGYSYEQYF.

CDR3 protein: CASSDAAYGYTF. CDR3 nucleotide sequence: TGCGCCAGCAGTGACGCGGCCTATGGCTACACCTTC. The chain links TRBV10-1 to TRBJ1-2, with unresolved D. This CDR3 contains 12 residues. V was pared by 3 bases and J by 4 bases, with 6 bases between. CDR1 is WNHNN and CDR2 is SYGVQD in the germline V gene (reference sequence).